This T cell receptor (beta chain) comes out of a study of spatial heterogeneity in lung cancer. Study findings and constraints: Expanded alpha and beta TCR counts within tumors tracked tumor mutation counts. Tallies of expanded TCRs, which were sorted into ubiquitous and regional groups, correlated with counts of ubiquitous and regional nonsynonymous mutations, respectively.

TCRdb re-analysed the 5' RACE reads in MiXCR, keeping a single row per CDR3 protein. Among roughly 9,800 distinct CDR3 sequences listed, 12% were seen once. This CDR3 comprises 14 residues. Per germline, CDR1 MDHEN and CDR2 SYDVKM. The ends were cut back, 2 bases at V and 2 bases at J, with 7 bases in the middle. In its sample, this clonotype was seen many times. The antigen is not known. Time point: sample taken at primary tumor resection. Untreated early-stage non-small cell lung cancer patients, 72 in total, were the donors. The study sequenced unsorted whole RNA from tumor, nontumor lung or frozen PBMC.

The sequenced sample was lung tumor tissue, obtained at surgery. This sequence joins TRBV28 and TRBJ2-4; D remains ambiguous. The TCR was taken from a female donor with early-stage non-small cell lung cancer. The CDR3 loop is CASSLVASKNIQYF. DNA of the CDR3: TGTGCCAGCAGTTTAGTGGCCTCCAAAAACATTCAGTACTTC.